This entry describes one TCR beta chain. The antigen remains undetermined. Via MiXCR, TCRdb re-called the reads, giving one row per CDR3 protein. The table has 490,000 or so distinct CDR3 sequences, approximately 10% seen once. This CDR3 contains 14 residues. J was trimmed by 8 bases and V by 6 bases; bases with no gene match: 4. The data stem from a study of T cell repertoires in cytomegalovirus infection. About the study: Indicated by public TCR beta signatures were CMV infection and matching HLA type. The study's findings and limits: HLA-C-restricted CMV clonotypes gave the most frequent clonotype in two of eight donors.

The sequence was obtained from a human donor in good health (CMV status not recorded). Some clones in this sample may be carry-over from other donors' samples. The chain is built from TRBV12-3 or TRBV12-4 and TRBJ2-1; TRBD2 aligns across 13 bases. The sequencing sample was made of PBMCs. The CDR3 reads CASRLAGGVHEQFF. The CDR3, as DNA: TGTGCCAGCAGACTAGCGGGAGGGGTTCATGAGCAGTTCTTC.